These T cell receptor beta chains were read from a single sample in a study of naive and memory T cell subsets. TCRdb re-analysed the UMI-ligation and nested PCR reads in MiXCR, keeping a single row per CDR3 protein. Found here are some 40,000 distinct CDR3 sequences, around 10% of them singletons; the top ten hold around 3.9%. Specimen: skin, collected from a tuberculin skin test site. These TCRs come from an adult in good health. Each CDR3 is given with its conserved first and last residue. A D gene is named only where the DNA matches it firmly. Clone size is not always given. Where it is, it says once, few, many or a class for expanded clones.

D	V	size	J	DNA	CDR3
.	TRBV15	many	TRBJ2-7	TGTGCCACCAGCAGAGCGGGGGTGAGGTACGAGCAGTACTTC	CATSRAGVRYEQYF
.	TRBV18	few	TRBJ1-2	TGTGCCAGCTCACCACCGGTGTTCAGGGAAGGCTATGGCTACACCTTC	CASSPPVFREGYGYTF
.	TRBV7-2	many	TRBJ1-3	TGTGCCAGCAGCCCCGACTACAACTCTGGAAACACCATATATTTT	CASSPDYNSGNTIYF
TRBD2	TRBV20-1	.	TRBJ2-7	TGCAGTGCTAGAGATCCGAGGACTAGCGGGAGAGGGCAGTACTTC	CSARDPRTSGRGQYF
.	TRBV11-2	.	TRBJ2-7	TGTGCCAGCAGCTTAGAAGGGGGAAACCCCTACGAGCAGTACTTC	CASSLEGGNPYEQYF
.	TRBV7-3	many	TRBJ2-3	TGTGCCAGCAGCCCTTCTAGAGGCACAGATACGCAGTATTTT	CASSPSRGTDTQYF
.	TRBV7-2	few	TRBJ2-7	TGTGCCAGCAGCTTAGGCGGGACAGTTACCTACGAGCAGTACTTC	CASSLGGTVTYEQYF
TRBD1	TRBV5-4	.	TRBJ2-2	TGTGCCAGCAGCCTCCGGGACAGGGGCTCCGGGGAGCTGTTTTTT	CASSLRDRGSGELFF
.	TRBV11-2	.	TRBJ2-6	TGTGCCAGCAGCTTAGCCCCTTCTGGGGCCAACGTCCTGACTTTC	CASSLAPSGANVLTF
.	TRBV7-6	few	TRBJ1-3	TGTGCCAGCAGCTTATCGGCACAGGGACCAGACTCTGGAAACACCATATATTTT	CASSLSAQGPDSGNTIYF
.	TRBV7-7	many	TRBJ2-5	TGTGCTAGCAGCCGGGGACGGATCCAAGAGACCCAGTACTTC	CASSRGRIQETQYF
TRBD1	TRBV12-3/TRBV12-4	few	TRBJ2-1	TGTGCCAGCAGTTTTTGGGACAGGGTCAGCCATGAGCAGTTCTTC	CASSFWDRVSHEQFF
.	TRBV2	many	TRBJ2-3	TGTGCCAGCAGAGGACAGGGAGGGACGCAGTATTTT	CASRGQGGTQYF
TRBD2	TRBV6-2/TRBV6-3	many	TRBJ2-5	TGTGCCAGCAGTTCTAGGACTAGCGGGGTGGAGACCCAGTACTTC	CASSSRTSGVETQYF